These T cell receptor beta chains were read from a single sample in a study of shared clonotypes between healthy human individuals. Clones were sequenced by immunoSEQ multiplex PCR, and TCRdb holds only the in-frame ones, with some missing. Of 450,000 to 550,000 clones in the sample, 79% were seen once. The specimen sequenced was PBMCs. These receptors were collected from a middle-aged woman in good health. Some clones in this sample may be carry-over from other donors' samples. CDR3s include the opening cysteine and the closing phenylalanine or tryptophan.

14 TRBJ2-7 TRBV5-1 CASSHGGQAYEQYF
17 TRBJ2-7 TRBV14 CASSQDLGPYLPYEQYF
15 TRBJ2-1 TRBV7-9 CASRRQASSYNEQFF
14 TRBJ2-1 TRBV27 CASKGLLGRNEQFF
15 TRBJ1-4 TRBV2 CASRTDRATNEKLFF
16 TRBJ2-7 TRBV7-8 CASSLARSRTSYEQYF
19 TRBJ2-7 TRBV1 CTSSQDPQNSGRWPYEQYF
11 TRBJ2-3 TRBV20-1 CSAPLVDTQYF
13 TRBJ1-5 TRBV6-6 CASSHKRGQPQHF
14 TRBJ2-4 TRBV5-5 CASSLAGIGNIQYF
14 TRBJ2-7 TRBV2 CASRGQGLGWEQYF
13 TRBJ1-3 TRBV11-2 CASSLERRDTIYF
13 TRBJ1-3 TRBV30 CAWRGLGGNTIYF
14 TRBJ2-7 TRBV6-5 CASTGGRERNEQYF
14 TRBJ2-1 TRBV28 CASLGASGRSKQFF
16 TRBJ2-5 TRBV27 CASSYGTSGSLETQYF
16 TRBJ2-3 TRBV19 CASSKIQGAGTDTQYF
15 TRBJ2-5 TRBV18 CASSPRGTGQETQYF
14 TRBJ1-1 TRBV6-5 CASRLGQNSRQAFF
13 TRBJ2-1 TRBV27 CASKLAGLNEQFF
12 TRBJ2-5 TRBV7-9 CASSLVGEGMYF
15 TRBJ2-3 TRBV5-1 CASSLGGKGTDTQYF
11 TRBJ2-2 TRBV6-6 CASRLTGELFF
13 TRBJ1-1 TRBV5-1 CASSQQQNTEAFF
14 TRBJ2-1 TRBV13 CATSSVRSYNEQFF
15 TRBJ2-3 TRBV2 CASNIAGQSTDTQYF
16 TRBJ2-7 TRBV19 CASGRDRSVPFYEQYF
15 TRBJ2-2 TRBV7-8 CASSFDGSGAGELFF